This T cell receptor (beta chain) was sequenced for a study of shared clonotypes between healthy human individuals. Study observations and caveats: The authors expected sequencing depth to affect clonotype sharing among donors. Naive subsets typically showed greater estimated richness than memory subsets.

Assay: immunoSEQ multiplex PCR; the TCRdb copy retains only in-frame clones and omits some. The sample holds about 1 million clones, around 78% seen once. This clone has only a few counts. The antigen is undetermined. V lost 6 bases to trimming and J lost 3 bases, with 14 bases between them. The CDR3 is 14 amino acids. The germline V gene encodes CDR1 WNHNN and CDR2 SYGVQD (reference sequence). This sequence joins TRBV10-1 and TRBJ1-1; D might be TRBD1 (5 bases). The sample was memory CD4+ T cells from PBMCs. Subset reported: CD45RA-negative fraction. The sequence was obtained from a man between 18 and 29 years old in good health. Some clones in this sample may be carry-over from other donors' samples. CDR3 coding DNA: TGCGCCAGCAGATGCCAGGGAGGGCACACTGAAGCTTTCTTT. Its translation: CASRCQGGHTEAFF.